The next 18 T cell receptor beta chains were all read from a single sample in a study of OX40 agonist ivuxolimab in advanced cancers. Sequencing was performed with immunoSEQ multiplex PCR; in TCRdb, only in-frame clones are kept and a portion is missing. This sample has under 85,000 clones, with approximately 90% found just once. The sample was CD4+ or CD8+ T cells sorted from blood, taken in a trial of the OX40 agonist ivuxolimab. The receptors were sampled from an adult with an advanced solid tumor such as melanoma, head and neck, liver or kidney cancer.

This chain joins TRBV11-2 and TRBJ1-4; no definite D call. This CDR3 spans 15 amino acids. The germline CDR1 and CDR2 sequences are SGHAT and FQNNGV. V dropped 5 bases and J dropped 0 bases, with 10 bases sitting between them. The CDR3 DNA reads TGTGCCAGCAGCCCACGGGCTTCAACTAATGAAAAACTGTTTTTT. Protein: CASSPRASTNEKLFF. The whole variable domain, filled in from reference TRBV11-2 and TRBJ1-4, reads EAGVAQSPRYKIIEKRQSVAFWCNPISGHATLYWYQQILGQGPKLLIQFQNNGVVDDSQLPKDRFSAERLKGVDSTLKIQPAKLEDSAVYLCASSPRASTNEKLFFGSGTQLSVL.

V and J are TRBV6-1 and TRBJ1-2; D is possibly TRBD1 (5 bases). The CDR3 runs to 13 residues. In germline, CDR1 is MNHNS, CDR2 SASEGT. The ends were cut back, 10 bases at V and 0 bases at J, with 12 bases in the middle. The CDR3 region is CATRQTANYGYTF. The CDR3 coding sequence is TGTGCCACCCGACAGACAGCTAACTATGGCTACACCTTC.

The chain has TRBV2 and TRBJ1-2, with 7 bases aligning to TRBD1. The length of the CDR3 is 13 residues. Germline V CDR1 and CDR2: SNHLY, FYNNEI. Trimming removed 5 bases from V and 3 bases from J; junction bases left unmatched: 3. CDR3 loop: CASSSGTDYGYTF. CDR3 nucleotide sequence: TGTGCCAGCAGTTCCGGGACAGACTATGGCTACACCTTC. Together with reference TRBV2 and TRBJ1-2, the CDR3 gives the full variable domain: EPEVTQTPSHQVTQMGQEVILRCVPISNHLYFYWYRQILGQKVEFLVSFYNNEISEKSEIFDDQFSVERPDGSNFTLKIRSTKLEDSAMYFCASSSGTDYGYTFGSGTRLTVV.

V gene TRBV5-1 combines with J gene TRBJ2-5; unclear D gene. V was trimmed by 0 bases and J by 5 bases, leaving 5 bases between them. The germline CDR1 and CDR2 sequences are SGHRS and YFSETQ. The CDR3 length is 12 residues. The DNA of the CDR3 is TGCGCCAGCAGCTTGGCTGGTGAGACCCAGTACTTC. This sequence encodes CASSLAGETQYF.

The chain joins TRBV19 to TRBJ1-1; TRBD1 aligns across 10 bases. The CDR3 is made up of 15 amino acids. The junction had 1 base not matched to a gene; V was cut back by 3 bases and J by 0 bases. Looked up from germline, CDR1 is LNHDA and CDR2 is SQIVND (reference sequence). The CDR3 here is CASSIGTGVNTEAFF. The CDR3 bases are TGTGCCAGTAGTATTGGGACAGGGGTGAACACTGAAGCTTTCTTT.

This chain uses TRBV18 with TRBJ2-3; 7 nucleotides align to TRBD2. The CDR3 loop spans 14 amino acids. Germline V lookup: CDR1 KGHSH, CDR2 LQKENI. Unmatched junction bases numbered 3, after V lost 6 bases and J lost 0 bases. The CDR3 nucleotides are TGTGCCAGCTCCTGGGGGGGGAGCACAGATACGCAGTATTTT. Amino acid sequence: CASSWGGSTDTQYF.

V and J are TRBV9 and TRBJ1-1; D call uncertain. Germline assignment: CDR1 SGDLS and CDR2 YYNGEE. The CDR3 loop spans 12 amino acids. Trimming took 3 bases from V and 1 from J, leaving 4 bases between them. CDR3 loop: CASSGENTEAFF. As DNA, the CDR3 is TGTGCCAGCAGCGGGGAGAACACTGAAGCTTTCTTT.

CDR3 protein: CASGVDRGQPQHF. For the CDR3, the DNA is TGTGCCAGCGGCGTCGACAGGGGACAGCCCCAGCATTTT. The chain recombines TRBV6-1 with TRBJ1-5, with 8 bases identical to TRBD1. CDR3 length equals 13 residues. V shed 8 bases, J shed 7 bases, and the junction held 7 bases outside the gene matches. CDR1 MNHNS and CDR2 SASEGT come from the germline V gene.

As to this clone: The same CDR3 can be traced to other DNA sequences in this sample. This sequence joins TRBV7-9 and TRBJ1-3; no clear D. V lost 2 bases and J 0 bases, leaving 8 bases between the germline ends. This CDR3 is built from 15 residues. The germline V gene has CDR1 SEHNR and CDR2 FQNEAQ (reference sequence). Here the CDR3 DNA reads TGTGCCAGCAGCTTAATGGCATCCTCTGGAAACACCATATATTTT. It yields the protein CASSLMASSGNTIYF.

The chain couples TRBV6-5 to TRBJ2-3; D call uncertain. The germline V gene has CDR1 MNHEY and CDR2 SVGAGI. The V gene lost 6 bases and the J gene lost 2 bases, with 9 bases spanning the gap. The CDR3 is 13 residues long. The CDR3 sequence: CASRYEATDTQYF. In DNA, the CDR3 is TGTGCCAGCAGGTACGAAGCCACAGATACGCAGTATTTT.

The chain carries TRBV29-1 and TRBJ2-1; TRBD1 might be the D (7 bases). Germline CDR1 reads SQVTM; CDR2 reads ANQGSEA. The CDR3 consists of 15 residues. V dropped 1 base and J dropped 5 bases, with 15 bases sitting between them. CDR3 nucleotide sequence: TGCAGCGTTGAAGTCGCGGCAGGGGGGCACAATGAGCAGTTCTTC. Its protein is CSVEVAAGGHNEQFF.

The chain links TRBV28 to TRBJ2-1; 9 positions agree with TRBD2. This CDR3 has 15 residues. V was pared by 4 bases and J by 9 bases, with 10 bases of the junction left unmatched. CDR1 is MDHEN and CDR2 is SYDVKM in the germline V gene. As DNA, the CDR3 is TGTGCCAGCAGTTCCCGTGCGGGGGGGCTAGGTGAGCAGTTCTTC. Translated, it gives CASSSRAGGLGEQFF. Drawing the rest from reference TRBV28 and TRBJ2-1, the complete variable domain is DVKVTQSSRYLVKRTGEKVFLECVQDMDHENMFWYRQDPGLGLRLIYFSYDVKMKEKGDIPEGYSVSREKKERFSLILESASTNQTSMYLCASSSRAGGLGEQFFGPGTRLTVL.

The V call is TRBV7-9, the J call TRBJ2-7; a possible D gene is TRBD1 (5 bases). CDR3 length: 13 residues. Germline loops: CDR1 SEHNR, CDR2 FQNEAQ (reference sequence). Trimming removed 5 bases at V and 6 bases at J, with 14 bases between. For the CDR3, the DNA is TGTGCCAGCAGCGCAGGGAAATCGGTCGAGCAGTACTTC. Protein sequence: CASSAGKSVEQYF.

This clone has a single count. The genes are TRBV6-5 and TRBJ2-7, with 8 bases lining up with TRBD1. The V gene's germline CDR1 is MNHEY and CDR2 SVGAGI. This CDR3 is 15 amino acids long. The junction had 13 bases not matched to a gene; V was cut back by 7 bases and J by 5 bases. The CDR3 sequence is CASTSPRQGAHEQYF. CDR3 sequence (DNA): TGTGCCAGCACCTCTCCGAGGCAGGGGGCGCACGAGCAGTACTTC.

The chain recombines TRBV19 with TRBJ1-2; D may be TRBD1 (5 bases). V gave up 5 bases and J gave up 8 bases, with 12 bases separating them. The CDR3 has 12 amino acids. Germline loops: CDR1 LNHDA, CDR2 SQIVND (reference sequence). The CDR3 coding sequence is TGTGCCAGTAGTTCGGGGCTGGGAGGCTACACCTTC. It is translated as CASSSGLGGYTF.

This clone was observed once. The chain's CDR3 is CAIGGTSGNEQFF. The DNA for the CDR3 is TGTGCCATCGGCGGGACTAGCGGGAATGAGCAGTTCTTC. This rearrangement joins TRBV10-3 to TRBJ2-1; 12 positions match TRBD2. The V segment lost 8 bases and the J segment 7 bases; nucleotides outside the gene matches: 3. The CDR3 sequence is 13 residues long. Germline assignment: CDR1 ENHRY and CDR2 SYGVKD.

The chain employs TRBV28 and TRBJ1-3, with D possibly being TRBD1 (5 bases). Germline V CDR1 and CDR2: MDHEN, SYDVKM. There are 17 residues in the CDR3. The V end was cut by 2 bases, the J end by 0 bases, with 14 bases between. CDR3 sequence: CASSLLGTDISGNTIYF. CDR3 sequence (DNA): TGTGCCAGCAGTTTACTGGGGACCGATATCTCTGGAAACACCATATATTTT. The variable domain in full, with the rest retrieved from reference TRBV28 and TRBJ1-3, is DVKVTQSSRYLVKRTGEKVFLECVQDMDHENMFWYRQDPGLGLRLIYFSYDVKMKEKGDIPEGYSVSREKKERFSLILESASTNQTSMYLCASSLLGTDISGNTIYFGEGSWLTVV.

J is TRBJ1-2 and V is TRBV5-5, with D unresolved. This CDR3 is built from 12 residues. V was pared by 0 bases and J by 10 bases, with 10 bases between. CDR1 is SGHKS and CDR2 is YYEKEE in the germline V gene (reference sequence). CDR3 bases: TGTGCCAGCAGCTTGGCCACGGAGCTCTACACCTTC. Protein: CASSLATELYTF.